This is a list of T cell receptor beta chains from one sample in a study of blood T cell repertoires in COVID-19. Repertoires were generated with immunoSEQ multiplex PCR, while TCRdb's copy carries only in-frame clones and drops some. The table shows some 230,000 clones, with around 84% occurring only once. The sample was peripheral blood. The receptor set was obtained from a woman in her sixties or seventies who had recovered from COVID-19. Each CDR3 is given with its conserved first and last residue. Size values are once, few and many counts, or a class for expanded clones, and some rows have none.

CDR3 protein: CASSWARQGPNTEAFF; clone size: .; V gene: TRBV5-1; J gene: TRBJ1-1
CDR3 protein: CASSLTGGEGEKLFF; clone size: .; V gene: TRBV6-5; J gene: TRBJ1-4
CDR3 protein: CAWSPRGGETQYF; clone size: .; V gene: TRBV30; J gene: TRBJ2-5
CDR3 protein: CASSETGVGGYTF; clone size: .; V gene: TRBV10-2; J gene: TRBJ1-2
CDR3 protein: CASSFKDRGNYGYTF; clone size: .; V gene: TRBV5-4; J gene: TRBJ1-2
CDR3 protein: CASSFTPTGTGRDYGYTF; clone size: .; V gene: TRBV5-1; J gene: TRBJ1-2
CDR3 protein: CSVLRQGTDTQYF; clone size: .; V gene: TRBV29-1; J gene: TRBJ2-3
CDR3 protein: CASSFVPLAKNIQYF; clone size: few; V gene: TRBV5-5; J gene: TRBJ2-4
CDR3 protein: CASSFRDSQLREKLFF; clone size: .; V gene: TRBV2; J gene: TRBJ1-4
CDR3 protein: CASSQARGNTIYF; clone size: .; V gene: TRBV4-3; J gene: TRBJ1-3
CDR3 protein: CASTRATAYNSPLHF; clone size: .; V gene: TRBV6-5; J gene: TRBJ1-6
CDR3 protein: CASSILRGEQFF; clone size: .; V gene: TRBV19; J gene: TRBJ2-1
CDR3 protein: CASSFDRAEKLFF; clone size: .; V gene: TRBV6-5; J gene: TRBJ1-4
CDR3 protein: CASSRDRGYDTQYF; clone size: .; V gene: TRBV19; J gene: TRBJ2-3
CDR3 protein: CASSFPGQGGEKLFF; clone size: .; V gene: TRBV7-8; J gene: TRBJ1-4
CDR3 protein: CASSPAPGTGNTIYF; clone size: .; V gene: TRBV27; J gene: TRBJ1-3
CDR3 protein: CASSLAGTGVTGELFF; clone size: .; V gene: TRBV5-1; J gene: TRBJ2-2
CDR3 protein: CASSGTGVSTEAFF; clone size: .; V gene: TRBV9; J gene: TRBJ1-1
CDR3 protein: CASSQDEGQISYNEQFF; clone size: .; V gene: TRBV3-1/TRBV3-2; J gene: TRBJ2-1